These 29 T cell receptor beta chains were sequenced from one sample in a study of shared T cell receptors in the human thymus. Assay: immunoSEQ multiplex PCR; the TCRdb copy retains only in-frame clones and omits some. The data show approximately 760,000 clones, 70% to 90% seen once. Separately, the same data were catalogued under a study of human thymus T cells.

The sequenced sample was thymocytes. The source is a girl under two years old with a congenital heart defect.

The chain joins TRBV14 to TRBJ2-5; D might be TRBD2 (6 bases). This CDR3 contains 14 residues. CDR1 is SGHDN, CDR2 FVKESK, per germline. Deletions cut 3 bases from V and 0 bases from J, with 8 bases between. The CDR3 region is CASSQGLYQETQYF. The CDR3 DNA reads TGTGCCAGCAGCCAGGGACTGTACCAAGAGACCCAGTACTTC.

V is TRBV2 and J is TRBJ1-4; 8 bases agree with TRBD1. This CDR3 region has 18 residues. J was trimmed by 7 bases and V by 0 bases; bases with no gene match: 13. Germline V lookup: CDR1 SNHLY, CDR2 FYNNEI. The CDR3 spells CASSEARRQGKAGEKLFF. DNA of the CDR3: TGTGCCAGCAGTGAAGCGCGTCGACAGGGGAAGGCTGGTGAAAAACTGTTTTTT.

The CDR3 DNA reads TGTGCCAGCAGCCATCGGACAGACCTTAATGAAAAACTGTTTTTT. Protein sequence: CASSHRTDLNEKLFF. This chain links TRBV5-6 with TRBJ1-4; D is possibly TRBD1 (6 bases). V was trimmed by 4 bases and J by 4 bases, leaving 14 bases between them. CDR3 length: 15 amino acids. The germline CDR1 and CDR2 sequences are SGHDT and YYEEEE. Variable domain in full (rest from reference TRBV5-6 and TRBJ1-4): DAGVTQSPTHLIKTRGQQVTLRCSPKSGHDTVSWYQQALGQGPQFIFQYYEEEERQRGNFPDRFSGHQFPNYSSELNVNALLLGDSALYLCASSHRTDLNEKLFFGSGTQLSVL.

The chain joins TRBV28 to TRBJ1-2, with D tentatively TRBD1 (5 bases). V lost 3 bases and J lost 6, with 11 bases in between. Germline V lookup: CDR1 MDHEN, CDR2 SYDVKM. The CDR3 has 13 amino acids. CDR3 region: CASSLEQVDGYTF. The CDR3, as DNA: TGTGCCAGCAGTTTGGAACAGGTCGATGGCTACACCTTC.

This clone was counted a few times. The rearrangement links TRBV6-5 to TRBJ1-3; D is perhaps TRBD1 (5 bases). The CDR3 covers 16 residues. Trimming took off 2 bases at V and 0 bases at J, with 11 bases between the two ends. Germline V gene sequence: CDR1 MNHEY, CDR2 SVGAGI. This chain's CDR3 is CASSYETEHSGNTIYF. For the CDR3, the DNA is TGTGCCAGCAGTTACGAGACAGAACACTCTGGAAACACCATATATTTT.

The rearrangement joins TRBV6-6 to TRBJ2-7; the match to TRBD1 covers 9 bases. With V trimmed by 7 bases and J by 1 base, 11 bases remained unmatched. The length of the CDR3 is 16 residues. Per germline, CDR1 MNHNY and CDR2 SVGAGI (reference sequence). The CDR3 reads CASTHPGQGISYEQYF. The CDR3 bases are TGTGCCAGCACCCACCCCGGACAGGGGATATCCTACGAGCAGTACTTC.

V is TRBV25-1 and J is TRBJ1-4; D is perhaps TRBD1 (5 bases). CDR1 is MGHDK, CDR2 SYGVNS, per germline. The germline V and J ends were trimmed by 8 bases and 4 bases, with 17 bases remaining between them. CDR3 length: 15 amino acids. The CDR3 nucleotides read TGTGCCAGCCGCTCCCAGGGTTGGTATAATGAAAAACTGTTTTTT. Its protein is CASRSQGWYNEKLFF. The whole variable domain, filled in from reference TRBV25-1 and TRBJ1-4, reads EADIYQTPRYLVIGTGKKITLECSQTMGHDKMYWYQQDPGMELHLIHYSYGVNSTEKGDLSSESTVSRIRTEHFPLTLESARPSHTSQYLCASRSQGWYNEKLFFGSGTQLSVL.

This rearrangement joins TRBV4-1 to TRBJ1-5; tentative D call: TRBD1 (6 bases). The V end lost 3 bases, the J end lost 2 bases, and 20 bases lay between the germline ends. CDR1 is MGHRA, CDR2 YSYEKL, per germline. The CDR3 has 18 amino acids. The CDR3 region has the DNA TGCGCCAGCAGCCAGGAAACAGGGAACCTCTCGGGCAATCAGCCCCAGCATTTT. Amino acid sequence: CASSQETGNLSGNQPQHF.

There are a few counts of this clone. This chain links TRBV6-5 with TRBJ1-1, with D possibly TRBD1 on 6 matching bases. The germline V and J ends were trimmed by 6 bases and 7 bases, with 18 bases remaining between them. CDR3 length equals 14 residues. Germline V gives CDR1 MNHEY, CDR2 SVGAGI. The CDR3 sequence is CASSPGRGWFEAFF. CDR3 nucleotides: TGTGCCAGCAGCCCCGGTAGGGGGTGGTTTGAAGCTTTCTTT.

The rearrangement joins TRBV5-1 to TRBJ2-5, with 7 bases matching TRBD2. Looked up from germline, CDR1 is SGHRS and CDR2 is YFSETQ. With V trimmed by 7 bases and J by 5 bases, 11 bases remained unmatched. This CDR3 spans 14 amino acids. The CDR3 DNA sequence: TGCGCCAGCCAACTTGGACTAGTCCAGGAGACCCAGTACTTC. Translating gives CASQLGLVQETQYF.

The rearrangement joins TRBV5-4 to TRBJ1-1, with D possibly matching TRBD1 (5 bases). V was cut by 3 bases and J by 8 bases, with 11 bases left in between. Germline CDR1 and CDR2: SGHNT and YYREEE (reference sequence). The CDR3 has 12 amino acids. The CDR3 region is CASSSEGREAFF. The CDR3 bases are TGTGCCAGCAGCTCGGAGGGGAGGGAAGCTTTCTTT.

The chain recombines TRBV7-3 with TRBJ2-3; TRBD2 matches at 12 bases. CDR1 and CDR2 from the germline V gene are SGHTA and FQGTGA. Trimming removed 6 bases from V and 6 bases from J; junction bases left unmatched: 10. This CDR3 comprises 16 residues. The CDR3 sequence: CASSPLAGGPRDTQYF. CDR3 nucleotide sequence: TGTGCCAGCAGTCCTCTAGCGGGGGGGCCGAGGGATACGCAGTATTTT.

The V gene is TRBV5-6, the J gene TRBJ2-7; tentatively, D is TRBD1 (5 bases). Looked up from germline, CDR1 is SGHDT and CDR2 is YYEEEE. V was pared by 6 bases and J by 1 base, with 11 bases between. The CDR3 is 13 residues long. The CDR3 protein is CASMSTASYEQYF. In DNA, the CDR3 is TGTGCCAGCATGTCGACAGCTTCCTACGAGCAGTACTTC. The full variable domain, with the rest looked up from reference TRBV5-6 and TRBJ2-7, is DAGVTQSPTHLIKTRGQQVTLRCSPKSGHDTVSWYQQALGQGPQFIFQYYEEEERQRGNFPDRFSGHQFPNYSSELNVNALLLGDSALYLCASMSTASYEQYFGPGTRLTVT.

This chain uses TRBV4-1 with TRBJ2-5; the match to TRBD1 covers 7 bases. Germline lookup yields CDR1 MGHRA and CDR2 YSYEKL. With V trimmed by 1 base and J by 3 bases, 8 bases remained unmatched. This CDR3 contains 16 residues. DNA for the CDR3: TGCGCCAGCAGCCAAGTTCCAGTAACAGGGGAAGAGACCCAGTACTTC. This sequence encodes CASSQVPVTGEETQYF.

CDR3 DNA: TGTGCCAGCAGCCACGAACCGGGACAGATCACAGATACGCAGTATTTT. Its protein product is CASSHEPGQITDTQYF. The chain links TRBV4-2 to TRBJ2-3; 7 bases are a match to TRBD1. The CDR3 is 16 amino acids. V shed 3 bases, J shed 2 bases, and the junction held 8 bases outside the gene matches. Germline V lookup: CDR1 LGHNA, CDR2 YNFKEQ.

The V call is TRBV5-4, the J call TRBJ1-1; the D gene is possibly TRBD1 (6 bases). CDR1 and CDR2 from the germline V gene are SGHNT and YYREEE (reference sequence). The CDR3 has 13 residues. V was cut by 0 bases and J by 5 bases, with 8 bases left in between. The CDR3 protein is CASSLDRVTEAFF. CDR3 in DNA: TGTGCCAGCAGCTTGGACAGGGTAACTGAAGCTTTCTTT. Full variable domain (missing parts from reference TRBV5-4 and TRBJ1-1): ETGVTQSPTHLIKTRGQQVTLRCSSQSGHNTVSWYQQALGQGPQFIFQYYREEENGRGNFPPRFSGLQFPNYSSELNVNALELDDSALYLCASSLDRVTEAFFGQGTRLTVV.

In its sample, this clone was seen a few times. This chain connects TRBV27 to TRBJ2-3, with 7 positions matching TRBD2. The CDR3 totals 16 residues. V shed 2 bases and J 0 bases; nucleotides not matched to a gene: 5. Germline V lookup: CDR1 MNHEY, CDR2 SMNVEV (reference sequence). CDR3: CASSLLSGDSTDTQYF. The CDR3 nucleotides read TGTGCCAGCAGTTTACTCAGCGGGGACAGCACAGATACGCAGTATTTT.

V is TRBV10-3 and J is TRBJ1-2; D unresolved. Trimming left V 6 bases short and J 6 bases short, with 11 bases between. The CDR3 has 12 amino acids. Per the germline V gene, CDR1 is ENHRY and CDR2 is SYGVKD. CDR3 region: CAIRTFRNGYTF. The CDR3, as DNA: TGTGCCATCAGGACTTTTAGGAATGGCTACACCTTC.

This clone is a singleton in its sample. The chain links TRBV28 to TRBJ1-5; D possibly corresponds to TRBD1 (6 bases). V lost 10 bases, J lost 1 base, and 17 bases lay in between. Germline loops: CDR1 MDHEN, CDR2 SYDVKM. The CDR3 consists of 15 residues. CDR3 sequence (DNA): TGTGCCACCTTGCACAGGGTACGAAGCAATCAGCCCCAGCATTTT. This codes for CATLHRVRSNQPQHF.

In nucleotides, the CDR3 is TGTGCCAGCAGCTTAGCAGGGGGTGGGGGCCAAGAGACCCAGTACTTC. Amino acids: CASSLAGGGGQETQYF. The J gene is TRBJ2-5, the V gene TRBV7-9; D might be TRBD1 (6 bases). This CDR3 has 16 residues. With 0 bases removed from V and 1 base from J, the gap between germline ends came to 12 bases. Germline V gene lookup returns CDR1 SEHNR and CDR2 FQNEAQ (reference sequence). The variable domain in full, with the rest retrieved from reference TRBV7-9 and TRBJ2-5, is DTGVSQNPRHKITKRGQNVTFRCDPISEHNRLYWYRQTLGQGPEFLTYFQNEAQLEKSRLLSDRFSAERPKGSFSTLEIQRTEQGDSAMYLCASSLAGGGGQETQYFGPGTRLLVL.

This clone appeared a single time. The V and J genes are TRBV19 and TRBJ2-7; D is unresolved. The germline CDR1 and CDR2 sequences are LNHDA and SQIVND (reference sequence). V was shortened by 6 bases and J by 2 bases, with 14 bases between the two germline ends. The CDR3 contains 14 residues. The CDR3 DNA sequence: TGTGCCAGTAGCACACACACCAGAACCTACGAGCAGTACTTC. The encoded protein is CASSTHTRTYEQYF.

This clone was seen only once. The gene calls are TRBV2 and TRBJ2-5; D may be TRBD1 (5 bases). V dropped 7 bases and J dropped 5 bases, with 20 bases sitting between them. The CDR3 contains 15 residues. The germline CDR1 and CDR2 sequences are SNHLY and FYNNEI. The CDR3 sequence is CASTLDLGVLETQYF. The DNA of the CDR3 is TGTGCCAGCACCCTGGACCTAGGGGTTTTGGAGACCCAGTACTTC. Full variable domain (outside the CDR3, taken from reference TRBV2 and TRBJ2-5): EPEVTQTPSHQVTQMGQEVILRCVPISNHLYFYWYRQILGQKVEFLVSFYNNEISEKSEIFDDQFSVERPDGSNFTLKIRSTKLEDSAMYFCASTLDLGVLETQYFGPGTRLLVL.

This sequence joins TRBV28 and TRBJ2-7, with TRBD1 identical over 9 bases. The CDR3 is 17 residues long. CDR1 and CDR2 from the germline V gene are MDHEN and SYDVKM. The trim removed 3 bases at V and 1 base at J, leaving 10 bases unmatched. The CDR3 nucleotides are TGTGCCAGCAGTTTTTTTTCTCGGACAGGGGAATCCTACGAGCAGTACTTC. Translating it yields CASSFFSRTGESYEQYF.

V is TRBV2 and J is TRBJ2-3; D perhaps matches TRBD1 (6 bases). V was pared by 9 bases and J by 5 bases, with 15 bases between. CDR3 length: 13 residues. CDR1 is SNHLY, CDR2 FYNNEI, per germline. CDR3 in DNA: TGTGCCAGTATACAGGGTATCGAAGATACGCAGTATTTT. Translation: CASIQGIEDTQYF.

This chain links TRBV4-3 with TRBJ1-3, with unresolved D. The CDR3 has 15 residues. Trimming shortened V by 0 bases and J by 0 bases, and 6 bases separated the two germline ends. Per germline, CDR1 LGHNA and CDR2 YSLEER. The CDR3 DNA reads TGCGCCAGCAGCCAAGACCGTCTCTCTGGAAACACCATATATTTT. Translating it yields CASSQDRLSGNTIYF.

The chain employs TRBV6-5 and TRBJ1-2; unclear D gene. V lost 8 bases, J lost 1 base, and 11 bases lay in between. The CDR3 length is 13 residues. The germline gives CDR1 MNHEY, CDR2 SVGAGI. The CDR3 nucleotides read TGTGCCAGCCGGGTTCATTATAACTATGGCTACACCTTC. Its translation: CASRVHYNYGYTF.

The CDR3 reads CASSGLGTSGLNTGELFF. The CDR3 bases are TGTGCCAGCAGCGGGCTGGGGACTAGCGGCTTGAACACCGGGGAGCTGTTTTTT. The V gene is TRBV9, the J gene TRBJ2-2; TRBD2 matches at 11 bases. This CDR3 is 18 amino acids long. V gave up 3 bases and J gave up 1 base; unmatched junction bases: 8. The V gene's germline CDR1 is SGDLS and CDR2 YYNGEE.

This chain connects TRBV6-5 to TRBJ1-2; weak D call: TRBD1 (6 bases). V shed 2 bases and J shed 2 bases, with 15 bases lying between them. CDR1 is MNHEY, CDR2 SVGAGI, per germline. This CDR3 is built from 16 residues. The CDR3 sequence: CASSYTWTALNYGYTF. The CDR3 region has the DNA TGTGCCAGCAGTTACACGTGGACAGCCCTAAACTATGGCTACACCTTC.

The V call is TRBV15, the J call TRBJ2-6; 10 bases agree with TRBD1. V lost 0 bases, J lost 0 bases, and 2 bases stayed unmatched. Germline CDR1 and CDR2: LNHNV and YYDKDF (reference sequence). There are 18 residues in the CDR3. The DNA for the CDR3 is TGTGCCACCAGCAGAGATAGACAGGGGGCCTCTGGGGCCAACGTCCTGACTTTC. Amino acids: CATSRDRQGASGANVLTF.